This is a list of T cell receptor beta chains from one sample in a study of cytotoxic CD8 clonotypes in ibrutinib-treated CLL. The method was immunoSEQ multiplex PCR; TCRdb's version includes in-frame clones alone and lacks a portion of them. The sample has about 68,000 clones; 68% are singletons. Material: PBMCs, obtained after 12 months of ibrutinib treatment. The receptor source for this set is a human donor with chronic lymphocytic leukemia. CDR3s include the opening cysteine and the closing phenylalanine or tryptophan. A D gene is named only where the DNA matches it firmly. Expanded clones are given a class, and other clones once, few, many or no size at all.

J	V	size	D	CDR3	DNA
TRBJ1-2	TRBV19	-	-	CASSIRGRNYGYTF	TGTGCCAGTAGTATCAGGGGCCGAAACTATGGCTACACCTTC
TRBJ2-1	TRBV9	-	-	CASSSLRQGYGNEQFF	TGTGCCAGCAGCTCCCTACGGCAGGGGTATGGGAATGAGCAGTTCTTC
TRBJ2-2	TRBV5-1	-	-	CASREQGSWITGELFF	TGCGCCAGCAGAGAACAGGGCTCTTGGATCACCGGGGAGCTGTTTTTT
TRBJ1-2	TRBV6-6	-	TRBD1	CASSYYEGQYGYTF	TGTGCCAGCAGTTATTATGAGGGACAGTATGGCTACACCTTC
TRBJ2-5	TRBV2	-	-	CASSVLRSQETQYF	TGTGCCAGCAGTGTTCTGCGGAGCCAAGAGACCCAGTACTTC
TRBJ1-6	TRBV28	-	-	CASSGSVRGYHSPLHF	TGTGCCAGCAGCGGAAGTGTAAGGGGCTATCATTCACCCCTCCACTTT
TRBJ2-1	TRBV7-2	-	-	CASSLARGTNNEQFF	TGTGCCAGCAGCTTAGCGAGGGGGACCAACAATGAGCAGTTCTTC
TRBJ2-3	TRBV28	-	-	CASSSRWGRVTDTQYF	TGTGCCAGCAGTTCGCGTTGGGGGCGAGTGACAGATACGCAGTATTTT
TRBJ1-6	TRBV11-3	-	-	CASSLTLNSPLHF	TGTGCCAGCAGCTTAACGCTAAATTCACCCCTCCACTTT
TRBJ1-6	TRBV5-4	once	-	CASSLEEGKDSPLHF	TGTGCCAGCAGCTTGGAAGAGGGGAAGGATTCACCCCTCCACTTT
TRBJ1-1	TRBV11-2	few	-	CASSPMSMNTEAFF	TGTGCCAGCAGCCCCATGAGCATGAACACTGAAGCTTTCTTT
TRBJ2-1	TRBV5-1	-	TRBD1	CASRTQGADNEQFF	TGCGCCAGCAGAACCCAGGGGGCCGACAATGAGCAGTTCTTC
TRBJ1-5	TRBV29-1	-	-	CSVTSRDQPQHF	TGCAGCGTTACTTCGCGAGATCAGCCCCAGCATTTT
TRBJ2-7	TRBV18	-	-	CASSPGHGNDEQYF	TGTGCCAGCTCACCGGGACACGGAAATGACGAGCAGTACTTC
TRBJ1-4	TRBV28	-	TRBD1	CASSQGGQRNEKLFF	TGTGCCAGCAGCCAAGGGGGACAGAGGAATGAAAAACTGTTTTTT
TRBJ1-1	TRBV5-4	-	-	CASSHGGSQTEAFF	TGTGCCAGCAGCCATGGGGGGTCTCAAACTGAAGCTTTCTTT
TRBJ1-3	TRBV19	once	-	CASWGAGNTIYF	TGTGCCAGCTGGGGGGCTGGAAACACCATATATTTT
TRBJ1-2	TRBV6-6	-	-	CASSYRTNYGYTF	TGTGCCAGCAGTTACCGCACCAACTATGGCTACACCTTC
TRBJ2-3	TRBV5-6	-	-	CASSLPGGTDTQYF	TGTGCCAGCAGCCTCCCCGGGGGCACAGATACGCAGTATTTT
TRBJ2-3	TRBV27	once	-	CASRYSGFTDTQYF	TGTGCCAGCAGGTATAGCGGATTCACAGATACGCAGTATTTT
TRBJ2-5	TRBV5-3	-	-	CARSRRDTQETQYF	TGTGCCAGAAGCAGGAGGGACACCCAAGAGACCCAGTACTTC
TRBJ1-5	TRBV11-2	-	-	CASSQNRQGNQPQHF	TGTGCCAGCAGCCAAAACAGGCAGGGCAATCAGCCCCAGCATTTT
TRBJ2-7	TRBV27	-	TRBD1	CASRGYRGESIYEQYF	TGTGCCAGCAGGGGGTACAGGGGAGAATCGATTTACGAGCAGTACTTC
TRBJ2-7	TRBV6-5	-	-	CASTLGPLDEQYF	TGTGCCAGCACCCTCGGGCCCCTGGACGAGCAGTACTTC
TRBJ1-2	TRBV27	-	-	CATLGGGGYTF	TGTGCCACTCTCGGGGGGGGAGGCTACACCTTC
TRBJ1-5	TRBV5-1	-	-	CASSVDGGDQPQHF	TGCGCCAGCAGCGTGGACGGGGGGGATCAGCCCCAGCATTTT
TRBJ2-3	TRBV4-3	-	-	CASSQTPLATDTQYF	TGCGCCAGCAGCCAAACCCCCTTGGCCACAGATACGCAGTATTTT
TRBJ2-5	TRBV19	-	TRBD1	CASSYRGSETQYF	TGTGCCAGTAGTTACAGGGGATCCGAGACCCAGTACTTC
TRBJ1-4	TRBV28	-	TRBD1	CASSLRTGNEKLFF	TGTGCCAGCAGTCTTCGGACAGGGAATGAAAAACTGTTTTTT
TRBJ1-6	TRBV5-4	few	-	CASSLAAQGRGRSYNSPLHF	TGTGCCAGCAGCTTGGCGGCGCAGGGTCGGGGTAGGTCCTATAATTCACCCCTCCACTTT
TRBJ1-2	TRBV19	once	TRBD1	CASKTTGGGGYTF	TGTGCCAGTAAAACGACAGGGGGCGGCGGCTACACCTTC